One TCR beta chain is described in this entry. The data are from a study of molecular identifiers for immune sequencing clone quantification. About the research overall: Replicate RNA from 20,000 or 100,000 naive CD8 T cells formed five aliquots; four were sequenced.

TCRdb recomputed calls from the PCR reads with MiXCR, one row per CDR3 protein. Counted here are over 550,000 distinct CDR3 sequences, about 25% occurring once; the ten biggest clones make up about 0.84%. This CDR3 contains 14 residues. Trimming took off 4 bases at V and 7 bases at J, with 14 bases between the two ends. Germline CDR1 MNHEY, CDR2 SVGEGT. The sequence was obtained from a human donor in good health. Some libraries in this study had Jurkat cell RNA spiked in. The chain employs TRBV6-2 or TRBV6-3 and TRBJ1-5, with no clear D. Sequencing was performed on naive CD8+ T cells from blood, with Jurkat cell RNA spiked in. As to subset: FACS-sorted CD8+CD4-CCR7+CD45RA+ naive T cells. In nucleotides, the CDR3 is TGTGCCAGCAGTTGGATTAGGGTTTCGCAGCCCCAGCATTTT. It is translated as CASSWIRVSQPQHF.